This entry lists 8 T cell receptor beta chains sequenced from one sample in a study of vaccination and CD4 T cells after COVID-19. The sample's treatment: approximately nine-day PBMC culture with coronavirus spike peptide pools or control peptides (ViraFEST assay). Antigens of these TCRs are unknown. Scientists ran DNA taken from cultured CD4+ T cells through the Oncomine TCR Beta short-read assay for sequencing. TCRdb independently ran MiXCR on the PCR reads; one entry per CDR3 protein. The repertoire includes around 18,000 distinct CDR3 sequences, about half of them detected once, and roughly 10% sits in the top ten. Sequenced material: CD4+ T cells from blood, cultured in vitro, taken before SARS-CoV-2 vaccination. The receptors shown here come from a human donor who had recovered from COVID-19.

Only one count was recorded for this clonotype. The genes are TRBV18 and TRBJ1-5; perhaps TRBD1 as D (6 bases). CDR3 length equals 15 residues. Looked up from germline, CDR1 is KGHSH and CDR2 is LQKENI. Deletions cut 3 bases from V and 3 bases from J, with 12 bases between. CDR3 sequence: CASSPSGTNNQPQHF. CDR3 DNA: TGTGCCAGCTCACCTAGCGGGACAAACAATCAGCCCCAGCATTTT.

The chain combines TRBV10-1 with TRBJ2-4, with D tentatively TRBD1 (6 bases). The CDR3 has 14 amino acids. V lost 5 bases and J lost 0, with 8 bases in between. Germline V gene lookup returns CDR1 WNHNN and CDR2 SYGVQD (reference sequence). CDR3 sequence (DNA): TGCGCCAGCAGTCGGGACATAGCCAAAAACATTCAGTACTTC. Translation gives CASSRDIAKNIQYF.

The chain joins TRBV27 to TRBJ2-7; TRBD2 agrees at 12 bases. The germline V gene encodes CDR1 MNHEY and CDR2 SMNVEV (reference sequence). This CDR3 is built from 16 residues. V shed 3 bases and J 4 bases; nucleotides not matched to a gene: 7. As DNA, the CDR3 is TGTGCCAGCAGTTTCAAGACTAGCGGGAGTATTTACGAGCAGTACTTC. Translated, it gives CASSFKTSGSIYEQYF.

The chain combines TRBV29-1 with TRBJ2-7; D gene uncertain. Trimming stripped 6 bases from V and 0 bases from J, with 6 bases between. This CDR3 has 11 residues. Germline V gene lookup returns CDR1 SQVTM and CDR2 ANQGSEA. CDR3 sequence (DNA): TGCAGCGTAGGGCGCTCCTACGAGCAGTACTTC. It yields the protein CSVGRSYEQYF.

The chain joins TRBV20-1 to TRBJ2-1; 11 bases match TRBD1. Trimming cost V 6 bases and J 7 bases; bases outside gene matches: 8. This CDR3 contains 14 residues. Germline V gene sequence: CDR1 DFQATT, CDR2 SNEGSKA (reference sequence). The DNA for the CDR3 is TGCAGTGCATTCCACCGGGACAGGGGGAATGAGCAGTTCTTC. Protein: CSAFHRDRGNEQFF.

This clonotype has a handful of counts. The chain recombines TRBV27 with TRBJ1-6; no firm D call. Trimming shortened V by 2 bases and J by 4 bases, and 15 bases separated the two germline ends. Germline V lookup: CDR1 MNHEY, CDR2 SMNVEV (reference sequence). CDR3 length: 17 amino acids. The CDR3 nucleotides are TGTGCCAGCAGTTTAGGAGTGGCTCGCAATTATAATTCACCCCTCCACTTT. Amino acids: CASSLGVARNYNSPLHF.

The rearrangement links TRBV28 to TRBJ1-1, with TRBD1 identical over 8 bases. J lost 1 base, V lost 6 bases, and 4 bases had no gene match. The CDR3 is made up of 14 amino acids. Germline CDR1 and CDR2: MDHEN and SYDVKM. Here the CDR3 DNA reads TGTGCCAGCAGAAGGACAGGGTGGAACACTGAAGCTTTCTTT. Translated: CASRRTGWNTEAFF.

CDR3 DNA: TGTGCCAGCAGTGCCCGACAGGGGAAAGGGAACACTGAAGCTTTCTTT. This codes for CASSARQGKGNTEAFF. The chain uses TRBV27 and TRBJ1-1, with 8 bases that match TRBD1. This CDR3 is 16 amino acids long. J lost 1 base, V lost 5 bases, and 9 bases had no gene match. Germline-derived CDR1 and CDR2 are MNHEY and SMNVEV (reference sequence).